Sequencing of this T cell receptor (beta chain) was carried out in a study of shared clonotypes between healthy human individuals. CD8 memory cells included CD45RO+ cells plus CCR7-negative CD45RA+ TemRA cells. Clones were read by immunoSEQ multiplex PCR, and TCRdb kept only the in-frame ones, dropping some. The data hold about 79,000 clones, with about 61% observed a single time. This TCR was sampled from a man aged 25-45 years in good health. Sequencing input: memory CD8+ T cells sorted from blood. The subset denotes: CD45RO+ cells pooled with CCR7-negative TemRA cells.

CDR3 nucleotides: TGTGCCAGCAGCTTCAGAGGGGTGGGGGTAGTATCCTACGAGCAGTACTTC. Amino acid sequence: CASSFRGVGVVSYEQYF. The genes are TRBV7-8 and TRBJ2-7; the D gene could be TRBD1 or TRBD2 (5 bases each). Germline loops: CDR1 SGHVS, CDR2 FQNEAQ. CDR3 length equals 17 residues. Between the trimmed V and J ends, which lost 3 bases and 1 base, there was a span of 19 bases.